This T cell receptor (beta chain) derives from a study of blood T cell repertoires in COVID-19. Study context: Samples of COVID-19 (acute and convalescent) were obtained from the United States, Italy and Spain.

Produced via immunoSEQ multiplex PCR; TCRdb's table is partial and in-frame only. The repertoire includes hundreds of thousands of clones, around 87% of them detected once, and about 1.6% sits in the top ten. Each participant's cohort was designated according to participant-reported clinical history. Before being deemed recovered, Cohort 3 donors had two negative PCRs, clearance, or symptom resolution. This clone was detected a few times. One end of the junction fails to match germline, which may point to a read error. The CDR3 consists of 12 residues. The chain uses TRBV12-3 or TRBV12-4 and TRBJ2-1; possibly TRBD2 for D (6 bases). The sample was PBMCs or T cells enriched from blood (not recorded which). The TCR sequence derives from a woman in her forties or fifties who had recovered from COVID-19. CDR3 DNA: TGTGCCAGCAGTTTAGTCGGAGGGTCAAGCCTCTTC. It translates to CASSLVGGSSLF.